The 27 T cell receptor beta chains presented below share a single source sample, sequenced in a study of blood T cell repertoires in COVID-19. Sequenced by immunoSEQ multiplex PCR; TCRdb stores in-frame clones only, minus some. Of around 150,000 clones in the sample, about 80% were seen once. Material: peripheral blood. These receptors all come from a woman in her sixties with acute or convalescent COVID-19.

The chain couples TRBV3-1 (or the pseudogene TRBV3-2) to TRBJ1-3; 9 bases agree with TRBD1. Germline V CDR1 and CDR2: LGHDT, YNNKEL (reference sequence). J lost 3 bases, V lost 4 bases, and 4 bases had no gene match. This CDR3 spans 15 amino acids. This chain's CDR3 is CASSLTGGGGNTIYF. CDR3 sequence (DNA): TGTGCCAGCAGCCTCACAGGGGGCGGTGGAAACACCATATATTTT.

The chain couples TRBV25-1 to TRBJ2-5, with 14 bases lining up with TRBD2. J lost 5 bases, V lost 8 bases, and 4 bases had no gene match. The CDR3 sequence is 14 residues long. Germline values: CDR1 MGHDK, CDR2 SYGVNS. The CDR3 nucleotides are TGTGCCAGCGGGACTAGCGGGAGAGTTGAGACCCAGTACTTC. This translates into CASGTSGRVETQYF. Complete variable domain (other parts from reference TRBV25-1 and TRBJ2-5): EADIYQTPRYLVIGTGKKITLECSQTMGHDKMYWYQQDPGMELHLIHYSYGVNSTEKGDLSSESTVSRIRTEHFPLTLESARPSHTSQYLCASGTSGRVETQYFGPGTRLLVL.

This clone was detected a few times. The chain couples TRBV21-1 to TRBJ2-7; the D call of TRBD1 is as the table states it, not checked on the DNA. TRBV21-1 is described as a pseudogene. This CDR3 is 14 amino acids long. CDR3 nucleotide sequence: TGTGCCAGCAGCATCCGGGACAGGGCCTACGAGCAGTACTTC. Protein sequence: CASSIRDRAYEQYF.

The sample holds one count of this clone. The chain combines TRBV7-9 with TRBJ1-2; a possible D gene is TRBD1 (6 bases). Germline CDR1 is SEHNR and CDR2 is FQNEAQ (reference sequence). The CDR3 extends over 14 amino acids. Trimming removed 4 bases at V and 4 bases at J, with 13 bases between. The CDR3 nucleotides are TGTGCCAGCAGCTCCGACGGACAGCCCTATGGCTACACCTTC. Its translation is CASSSDGQPYGYTF.

This chain connects TRBV30 to TRBJ1-1, with D perhaps TRBD1 (5 bases). CDR3 length: 13 residues. Trimming took 6 bases from V and 0 from J, leaving 11 bases between them. CDR1 is GTSNPN, CDR2 SVGIG, per germline (reference sequence). DNA for the CDR3: TGTGCCTGCGACAGCGGGGTGAACACTGAAGCTTTCTTT. Translating it yields CACDSGVNTEAFF.

The chain recombines TRBV29-1 with TRBJ2-1; 12 positions agree with TRBD2. V shed 7 bases, J shed 8 bases, and the junction held 15 bases outside the gene matches. CDR3 length equals 16 residues. CDR1 and CDR2 from the germline V gene are SQVTM and ANQGSEA. The CDR3 DNA sequence: TGCAGCGGACGACTGGCTAGCGGGAGGGCCCTCGATGAGCAGTTCTTC. This sequence encodes CSGRLASGRALDEQFF.

The chain joins TRBV6-6 to TRBJ1-3; D is undetermined. The V gene's germline CDR1 is MNHNY and CDR2 SVGAGI (reference sequence). CDR3 size: 11 residues. Trimming left V 6 bases short and J 8 bases short, with 8 bases between. CDR3 region: CASRSRDTIYF. The CDR3 DNA follows: TGTGCCAGCAGGTCCCGGGACACCATATATTTT.

The chain joins TRBV9 to TRBJ1-1; D possibly corresponds to TRBD1 (5 bases). The CDR3 extends over 16 amino acids. Between the trimmed V and J ends, which lost 4 bases and 0 bases, there was a span of 16 bases. Germline V CDR1 and CDR2: SGDLS, YYNGEE. The CDR3 region is CASSSRPGGLNTEAFF. For the CDR3, the DNA is TGTGCCAGCAGCTCGAGGCCGGGGGGACTGAACACTGAAGCTTTCTTT.

V gene TRBV10-3 combines with J gene TRBJ2-3; no reliable D call. With 0 bases removed from V and 4 bases from J, the gap between germline ends came to 5 bases. CDR1 is ENHRY and CDR2 is SYGVKD in the germline V gene. The CDR3 is made up of 13 amino acids. This chain's CDR3 is CAISESSADTQYF. CDR3 in DNA: TGTGCCATCAGTGAGTCCAGTGCAGATACGCAGTATTTT.

V gene TRBV2 combines with J gene TRBJ1-4; possibly TRBD1 for D (6 bases). The CDR3 consists of 15 residues. V lost 6 bases to trimming and J lost 3 bases, with 14 bases between them. Germline V lookup: CDR1 SNHLY, CDR2 FYNNEI. Here the CDR3 DNA reads TGTGCCAGCAGCCTAGAAGGGGGGGCTAATGAAAAACTGTTTTTT. The encoded protein is CASSLEGGANEKLFF.

This clone came up once. The chain links TRBV19 to TRBJ1-4; 8 positions agree with TRBD1. From germline, CDR1 is LNHDA and CDR2 SQIVND (reference sequence). CDR3 length: 19 residues. Losses at the gene ends were 5 bases for V and 0 bases for J; bases not matched to a gene: 14. CDR3 nucleotides: TGTGCCAGTAGTGCAAGGACAGGGCGGTGGGGAACAACTAATGAAAAACTGTTTTTT. Its translation is CASSARTGRWGTTNEKLFF.

In its sample, this clone was seen a few times. The J gene is TRBJ1-2, the V gene TRBV28; D may be TRBD1 (5 bases). V lost 6 bases, J lost 7 bases, and 12 bases lay in between. From germline, CDR1 is MDHEN and CDR2 SYDVKM. There are 12 residues in the CDR3. The CDR3 DNA reads TGTGCCAGCAGGGGGGGTTTGGTTGGCTACACCTTC. Its protein product is CASRGGLVGYTF.

This chain links TRBV27 with TRBJ2-3; 14 positions agree with TRBD2. Germline assignment: CDR1 MNHEY and CDR2 SMNVEV (reference sequence). This CDR3 spans 16 amino acids. J gave up 7 bases and V 4 bases, and 7 bases lay outside the gene matches. The CDR3 sequence: CASSWGLAGADNTQYF. The CDR3 DNA sequence: TGTGCCAGCAGTTGGGGACTAGCGGGAGCGGACAATACGCAGTATTTT.

This chain links TRBV5-8 with TRBJ2-3; possible D gene TRBD2, 6 bases. This CDR3 is built from 14 residues. Germline V gene lookup returns CDR1 SGHTS and CDR2 YDEGEE. Trimming cost V 4 bases and J 4 bases, with 13 bases left between them. This CDR3 reads CASSPGPGADTQYF. DNA of the CDR3: TGTGCCAGCAGCCCGGGCCCGGGGGCAGATACGCAGTATTTT. Together with reference TRBV5-8 and TRBJ2-3, the CDR3 gives the full variable domain: EAGVTQSPTHLIKTRGQQATLRCSPISGHTSVYWYQQALGLGLQFLLWYDEGEERNRGNFPPRFSGRQFPNYSSELNVNALELEDSALYLCASSPGPGADTQYFGPGTRLTVL.

The chain couples TRBV6-2 or TRBV6-3 to TRBJ1-5, with 7 bases matching TRBD1. The CDR3 length is 15 residues. The V gene's germline CDR1 is MNHEY and CDR2 SVGEGT. The junction had 4 bases not matched to a gene; V was cut back by 1 base and J by 4 bases. The CDR3 here is CASSYWGQSNQPQHF. The CDR3 DNA follows: TGTGCCAGCAGTTACTGGGGACAGTCTAATCAGCCCCAGCATTTT.

The V gene is TRBV2, the J gene TRBJ1-2; D may be TRBD1 (6 bases). CDR3 length: 13 amino acids. CDR1 is SNHLY and CDR2 is FYNNEI in the germline V gene. V was clipped by 6 bases and J by 2 bases, with 10 bases between them. CDR3 sequence reads: CASRAGQNYGYTF. In DNA, the CDR3 is TGTGCCAGCAGGGCAGGACAGAACTATGGCTACACCTTC.

V and J are TRBV10-3 and TRBJ2-5, with no clear D. In germline, CDR1 is ENHRY, CDR2 SYGVKD. Trimming removed 10 bases at V and 5 bases at J, with 17 bases between. The CDR3 has 13 amino acids. The CDR3 loop reads CATQPEPRETQYF. The CDR3 nucleotides are TGTGCCACGCAGCCAGAGCCGAGGGAGACCCAGTACTTC.

Only one count was recorded for this clone. This rearrangement joins TRBV5-1 to TRBJ1-1; D unclear. Germline CDR1 reads SGHRS; CDR2 reads YFSETQ. This CDR3 region has 14 residues. The V end lost 1 base, the J end lost 1 base, and 8 bases lay between the germline ends. The CDR3 DNA is TGCGCCAGCAGCTTGTACGGAGCGAACACTGAAGCTTTCTTT. Translation: CASSLYGANTEAFF.

The chain links TRBV3-1 (or the pseudogene TRBV3-2) to TRBJ2-1, with 8 bases that match TRBD2. The CDR3 is made up of 12 amino acids. Germline loops: CDR1 LGHDT, CDR2 YNNKEL (reference sequence). J gave up 15 bases and V 3 bases, and 7 bases lay outside the gene matches. In DNA form, the CDR3 reads TGTGCCAGCAGCCATGGTCGGGAGGGCCCGTTCTTC. Protein product: CASSHGREGPFF.

The CDR3 protein is CASSAQVDYGYTF. The CDR3, as DNA: TGTGCCAGCAGTGCACAGGTGGACTATGGCTACACCTTC. This rearrangement joins TRBV2 to TRBJ1-2, with D possibly TRBD1 on 5 matching bases. Germline-derived CDR1 and CDR2 are SNHLY and FYNNEI. The CDR3 is made up of 13 amino acids. V was cut by 4 bases and J by 3 bases, with 9 bases left in between.

This clone has just one count. V and J are TRBV4-2 and TRBJ2-2; D gene unclear. Germline V gene data show CDR1 as LGHNA and CDR2 as YNFKEQ. The CDR3 has 15 residues. Trimming cost V 0 bases and J 5 bases, with 10 bases left between them. The CDR3 nucleotides read TGTGCCAGCAGCCAAGATTGGGCGATAACCGGGGAGCTGTTTTTT. Translated, it gives CASSQDWAITGELFF.

The sample holds one count of this clone. The chain combines TRBV29-1 with TRBJ1-3, with D hard to call. Germline CDR1 is SQVTM and CDR2 is ANQGSEA. The CDR3 is 13 residues long. V dropped 5 bases and J dropped 0 bases, with 8 bases sitting between them. CDR3 region: CSVQRGSGNTIYF. DNA for the CDR3: TGCAGCGTTCAAAGAGGCTCTGGAAACACCATATATTTT. Full variable domain (remainder filled in from reference TRBV29-1 and TRBJ1-3): SAVISQKPSRDICQRGTSLTIQCQVDSQVTMMFWYRQQPGQSLTLIATANQGSEATYESGFVIDKFPISRPNLTFSTLTVSNMSPEDSSIYLCSVQRGSGNTIYFGEGSWLTVV.

CDR3 sequence reads: CASSLGNSGLNTGELFF. CDR3 DNA sequence: TGTGCCAGCAGCTTAGGGAATAGCGGTCTGAACACCGGGGAGCTGTTTTTT. The chain couples TRBV7-9 to TRBJ2-2; weak D call: TRBD2 (6 bases). The CDR3 spans 17 residues. Germline V lookup: CDR1 SEHNR, CDR2 FQNEAQ (reference sequence). Trimming left V 1 base short and J 1 base short, with 13 bases between.

The chain is built from TRBV29-1 and TRBJ1-1, with D possibly matching TRBD1 (6 bases). The CDR3 contains 12 residues. Trimming stripped 7 bases from V and 1 base from J, with 10 bases between. The germline gives CDR1 SQVTM, CDR2 ANQGSEA. This chain's CDR3 is CSGRTANTEAFF. The CDR3 coding sequence is TGCAGCGGGAGGACAGCGAACACTGAAGCTTTCTTT. Drawing the rest from reference TRBV29-1 and TRBJ1-1, the complete variable domain is SAVISQKPSRDICQRGTSLTIQCQVDSQVTMMFWYRQQPGQSLTLIATANQGSEATYESGFVIDKFPISRPNLTFSTLTVSNMSPEDSSIYLCSGRTANTEAFFGQGTRLTVV.

The sample holds one count of this clone. The rearrangement links TRBV29-1 to TRBJ2-7; 10 bases line up with TRBD1. In germline, CDR1 is SQVTM, CDR2 ANQGSEA. V was pared by 4 bases and J by 5 bases, with 5 bases of the junction left unmatched. The CDR3 is 13 residues long. CDR3 region: CSVAGTGVHEQYF. In DNA form, the CDR3 reads TGCAGCGTTGCGGGGACAGGGGTCCACGAGCAGTACTTC.

The chain is built from TRBV7-3 and TRBJ2-7; D not resolved. In germline, CDR1 is SGHTA, CDR2 FQGTGA. The CDR3 sequence is 17 residues long. Trimming took off 4 bases at V and 1 base at J, with 20 bases between the two ends. As DNA, the CDR3 is TGTGCCAGCAGCTCCTTTTTGATAGAACAGACATCCTACGAGCAGTACTTC. Its protein product is CASSSFLIEQTSYEQYF.

The chain is built from TRBV5-1 and TRBJ1-6; no reliable D call. Germline CDR1 SGHRS, CDR2 YFSETQ. With 6 bases removed from V and 5 bases from J, the gap between germline ends came to 15 bases. The length of the CDR3 is 15 residues. CDR3 coding DNA: TGCGCCAGCACCACTATGGGTGGCGATAATTCACCCCTCCACTTT. Its translation is CASTTMGGDNSPLHF.